One and the same sample provided the 29 T cell receptor beta chains below, sequenced in a study of blood T cell repertoires in COVID-19. Profiling relied on immunoSEQ multiplex PCR, and the TCRdb table lists in-frame clones only, not all of them. The sample carries roughly 150,000 clones, approximately 80% recorded once. Input material: PBMCs or T cells enriched from blood (not recorded which). The receptors stem from a woman aged 50 to 60 who had recovered from COVID-19.

The J gene is TRBJ2-2, the V gene TRBV29-1; 7 bases agree with TRBD2. Germline V lookup: CDR1 SQVTM, CDR2 ANQGSEA. V shed 7 bases, J shed 1 base, and the junction held 9 bases outside the gene matches. The CDR3 extends over 15 amino acids. CDR3 amino acids: CSAFGGGLNTGELFF. CDR3 coding DNA: TGCAGCGCGTTTGGCGGGGGACTGAACACCGGGGAGCTGTTTTTT.

The chain uses TRBV19 and TRBJ1-2; D possibly corresponds to TRBD1 (5 bases). CDR1 is LNHDA and CDR2 is SQIVND in the germline V gene (reference sequence). Trimming removed 3 bases from V and 3 bases from J, with 11 bases in between. The CDR3 length is 14 residues. The CDR3 nucleotides read TGTGCCAGTAGTATCGGGGGACTCCACTATGGCTACACCTTC. Translation: CASSIGGLHYGYTF. Filled out from reference TRBV19 and TRBJ1-2, the complete variable domain reads DGGITQSPKYLFRKEGQNVTLSCEQNLNHDAMYWYRQDPGQGLRLIYYSQIVNDFQKGDIAEGYSVSREKKESFPLTVTSAQKNPTAFYLCASSIGGLHYGYTFGSGTRLTVV.

The genes are TRBV5-1 and TRBJ2-5; D not certain. CDR1 and CDR2 from the germline V gene are SGHRS and YFSETQ. The CDR3 spans 15 residues. Between the trimmed V and J ends, which lost 6 bases and 3 bases, there was a span of 18 bases. The DNA of the CDR3 is TGCGCCAGCAAGGCTACCTGGCGGAAAGAAGAGACCCAGTACTTC. It yields the protein CASKATWRKEETQYF.

The J gene is TRBJ1-2, the V gene TRBV10-3; TRBD1 is a possible D gene (5 bases). This CDR3 is 13 amino acids long. CDR1 is ENHRY and CDR2 is SYGVKD in the germline V gene. The V gene lost 0 bases and the J gene lost 8 bases, with 10 bases spanning the gap. CDR3: CAISESPGQGYTF. In nucleotides, the CDR3 is TGTGCCATCAGTGAGTCGCCAGGGCAGGGCTACACCTTC.

This clone was seen a few times. The gene calls are TRBV19 and TRBJ2-2; 7 nucleotides match TRBD2. V dropped 5 bases and J dropped 0; count of bases not matched to a gene: 6. The CDR3 length is 16 residues. Germline V gene lookup returns CDR1 LNHDA and CDR2 SQIVND (reference sequence). As DNA, the CDR3 is TGTGCCAGTAGTGAGGGAGGGATCGCGAACACCGGGGAGCTGTTTTTT. Residues: CASSEGGIANTGELFF.

V gene TRBV10-3 combines with J gene TRBJ2-1; 13 nucleotides match TRBD2. V dropped 4 bases and J dropped 8; count of bases not matched to a gene: 8. This CDR3 spans 16 amino acids. The germline V gene has CDR1 ENHRY and CDR2 SYGVKD. The chain's CDR3 is CAISVLAGGKIDEQFF. CDR3 bases: TGTGCCATCAGTGTACTAGCGGGAGGGAAAATCGATGAGCAGTTCTTC.

This chain connects TRBV4-2 to TRBJ2-2, with TRBD1 as a possible D gene (5 bases). Per germline, CDR1 LGHNA and CDR2 YNFKEQ. The CDR3 extends over 14 amino acids. V shed 4 bases and J shed 4 bases, with 10 bases lying between them. The CDR3 DNA is TGTGCCAGCAGCCGTCTTCAGGGCACCGGGGAGCTGTTTTTT. Its translation: CASSRLQGTGELFF.

This clone was detected a few times. This same CDR3 is encoded by further DNA sequences in the sample. V is TRBV7-2 and J is TRBJ2-3; 9 bases are shared with TRBD2. CDR3 length: 15 amino acids. Germline-derived CDR1 and CDR2 are SGHTA and FQGNSA. Trimming removed 1 base from V and 1 base from J; junction bases left unmatched: 0. The CDR3 bases are TGTGCCAGCAGCTTAGGACTAGCGGGCACAGATACGCAGTATTTT. Encoded protein: CASSLGLAGTDTQYF.

This clone was seen a single time. This chain links TRBV6-5 with TRBJ2-1; D possibly corresponds to TRBD1 (6 bases). Germline values: CDR1 MNHEY, CDR2 SVGAGI. The CDR3 spans 15 residues. V lost 6 bases and J 6 bases, leaving 18 bases between the germline ends. CDR3 in amino acids: CASRTSLRGGNEQFF. As DNA, the CDR3 is TGTGCCAGCAGAACCTCTTTACGAGGGGGCAATGAGCAGTTCTTC.

V and J are TRBV27 and TRBJ2-5; D is possibly TRBD2 (5 bases). CDR1 MNHEY and CDR2 SMNVEV come from the germline V gene (reference sequence). This CDR3 region has 13 residues. Deletions cut 5 bases from V and 5 bases from J, with 12 bases between. The CDR3 sequence is CASSKGRRETQYF. In nucleotides, the CDR3 is TGTGCCAGCAGTAAGGGCAGGAGGGAGACCCAGTACTTC.

This rearrangement joins TRBV7-3 to TRBJ2-1; 10 nucleotides match TRBD2. Trimming cost V 3 bases and J 9 bases; bases outside gene matches: 14. The CDR3 sequence is 17 residues long. Germline lookup yields CDR1 SGHTA and CDR2 FQGTGA. Here the CDR3 reads CASSFAHFSGGAFEQFF. The CDR3 DNA follows: TGTGCCAGCAGCTTCGCCCACTTCAGCGGGGGGGCTTTTGAGCAGTTCTTC.

This chain links TRBV6-5 with TRBJ2-4; D uncertain. CDR3 length: 16 amino acids. The germline V gene encodes CDR1 MNHEY and CDR2 SVGAGI. The V end was cut by 0 bases, the J end by 0 bases, with 9 bases between. The CDR3 DNA follows: TGTGCCAGCAGTTACTCCCTACTACTAGCCAAAAACATTCAGTACTTC. Translation: CASSYSLLLAKNIQYF.

The V call is TRBV7-9, the J call TRBJ1-2; tentative D call: TRBD1 (5 bases). Germline V gene data show CDR1 as SEHNR and CDR2 as FQNEAQ (reference sequence). The ends were cut back, 5 bases at V and 3 bases at J, with 22 bases in the middle. The CDR3 totals 17 residues. Here the CDR3 reads CASSRWGQDLSYYGYTF. The CDR3 DNA is TGTGCCAGCAGCCGTTGGGGCCAGGACCTTTCCTACTATGGCTACACCTTC.

The CDR3 coding sequence is TGTGCCAGCAGTGTTAGGGGCACCGGGACAGGGGGGAGCAATCAGCCCCAGCATTTT. Encoded protein: CASSVRGTGTGGSNQPQHF. The gene calls are TRBV2 and TRBJ1-5, with 11 bases lining up with TRBD1. The V segment lost 4 bases and the J segment 1 base; nucleotides outside the gene matches: 12. Germline CDR1 is SNHLY and CDR2 is FYNNEI. The CDR3 runs 19 residues.

The CDR3 coding sequence is TGTGCCAGCAGTCGCGAGACAGGAGCATCGGAGCAGTACTTC. Encoded protein: CASSRETGASEQYF. The V and J genes are TRBV2 and TRBJ2-7, with D possibly matching TRBD1 (6 bases). The V end was cut by 5 bases, the J end by 7 bases, with 18 bases between. The CDR3 contains 14 residues. The germline gives CDR1 SNHLY, CDR2 FYNNEI.

The chain combines TRBV9 with TRBJ2-2, with a possible D match to TRBD2 (6 bases). This CDR3 contains 15 residues. Germline V gene lookup returns CDR1 SGDLS and CDR2 YYNGEE. The ends were cut back, 0 bases at V and 5 bases at J, with 11 bases in the middle. DNA of the CDR3: TGTGCCAGCAGCGTAGGCGGGGTTAGGACCGGGGAGCTGTTTTTT. Amino acid sequence: CASSVGGVRTGELFF.

The gene calls are TRBV5-1 and TRBJ2-1; 9 bases fit TRBD2. CDR3 length: 16 residues. J lost 0 bases, V lost 4 bases, and 5 bases had no gene match. CDR1 and CDR2 (germline): SGHRS, YFSETQ. The CDR3 bases are TGCGCCAGCAGCGGAATAGCGGGAGCCTCCTACAATGAGCAGTTCTTC. Translating it yields CASSGIAGASYNEQFF.

This clone showed up many times. The V and J genes are TRBV19 and TRBJ1-3; D might be TRBD1 (6 bases). The CDR3 consists of 16 residues. Germline V lookup: CDR1 LNHDA, CDR2 SQIVND (reference sequence). V was pared by 2 bases and J by 0 bases, with 11 bases between. The CDR3 is CASSIRRGSSGNTIYF. The CDR3 nucleotides read TGTGCCAGTAGTATAAGAAGGGGGAGCTCTGGAAACACCATATATTTT.

The V call is TRBV4-2, the J call TRBJ1-4; tentative D call: TRBD1 (5 bases). The germline V gene has CDR1 LGHNA and CDR2 YNFKEQ. Deletions cut 0 bases from V and 8 bases from J, with 16 bases between. The CDR3 contains 16 residues. Written as DNA, the CDR3 is TGTGCCAGCAGCCAAGAAGCGAATGGTGGGGGGGAAAAACTGTTTTTT. This translates into CASSQEANGGGEKLFF.

The chain is built from TRBV5-1 and TRBJ1-3, with no clear D. The ends were cut back, 5 bases at V and 0 bases at J, with 18 bases in the middle. The CDR3 is made up of 17 amino acids. Germline lookup yields CDR1 SGHRS and CDR2 YFSETQ. CDR3 sequence reads: CASRRAPGRDSGNTIYF. Here the CDR3 DNA reads TGCGCCAGCAGAAGGGCCCCGGGGAGGGACTCTGGAAACACCATATATTTT.

V is TRBV15 and J is TRBJ2-4; possibly TRBD2 for D (5 bases). This CDR3 has 15 amino acids. The V gene's germline CDR1 is LNHNV and CDR2 YYDKDF (reference sequence). V was clipped by 1 base and J by 3 bases, with 10 bases between them. This CDR3 reads CATSRGLGGKNIQYF. CDR3 DNA: TGTGCCACCAGCAGAGGGTTAGGAGGCAAAAACATTCAGTACTTC.

The rearrangement joins TRBV7-2 to TRBJ2-3, with 10 bases lining up with TRBD1. V gave up 5 bases and J gave up 3 bases; unmatched junction bases: 5. Germline assignment: CDR1 SGHTA and CDR2 FQGNSA. The CDR3 is 15 amino acids. The CDR3, as DNA: TGTGCCAGCAGCCCCTGGGGACAGGGGACAGATACGCAGTATTTT. Amino acid sequence: CASSPWGQGTDTQYF.

The chain couples TRBV14 to TRBJ2-5; no clear D. The CDR3 is 13 residues long. Germline V lookup: CDR1 SGHDN, CDR2 FVKESK. Between the trimmed V and J ends, which lost 0 bases and 6 bases, there was a span of 8 bases. The CDR3 is CASSQDSMQTQYF. The CDR3 DNA sequence: TGTGCCAGCAGCCAAGATTCTATGCAGACCCAGTACTTC. Drawing the rest from reference TRBV14 and TRBJ2-5, the complete variable domain is EAGVTQFPSHSVIEKGQTVTLRCDPISGHDNLYWYRRVMGKEIKFLLHFVKESKQDESGMPNNRFLAERTGGTYSTLKVQPAELEDSGVYFCASSQDSMQTQYFGPGTRLLVL.

The rearrangement uses TRBV11-2 and TRBJ2-5; 10 bases align to TRBD2. Germline V lookup: CDR1 SGHAT, CDR2 FQNNGV. The ends lost 8 bases at V and 2 bases at J; junction bases unmatched: 2. This CDR3 has 13 residues. CDR3 sequence (DNA): TGTGCCAGCCGACTAGCGGGTCAAGAGACCCAGTACTTC. Translating gives CASRLAGQETQYF.

V is TRBV7-2 and J is TRBJ2-5; the match to TRBD2 covers 13 bases. CDR1 is SGHTA, CDR2 FQGNSA, per germline. This CDR3 contains 16 residues. The V gene end was trimmed by 0 bases and the J gene end by 2 bases; junction bases not matched to a gene: 0. The CDR3 DNA reads TGTGCCAGCAGCTTAGCGGGACTAGCGGGGCAAGAGACCCAGTACTTC. Residues: CASSLAGLAGQETQYF.

V gene TRBV3-1 (or the pseudogene TRBV3-2) combines with J gene TRBJ2-1; D is unresolved. Trimming left V 5 bases short and J 0 bases short, with 17 bases between. The CDR3 has 17 residues. Germline V lookup: CDR1 LGHDT, CDR2 YNNKEL (reference sequence). CDR3 residues: CASSSTRSESSYNEQFF. The CDR3 DNA reads TGTGCCAGCAGCTCCACGAGATCGGAGAGCTCCTACAATGAGCAGTTCTTC.

CDR3 coding DNA: TGCGCCAGCAGCTTGGGACAGGGCCCTAACTATGGCTACACCTTC. Protein: CASSLGQGPNYGYTF. The V call is TRBV5-1, the J call TRBJ1-2; TRBD1 matches 7 bases. The V gene end was trimmed by 0 bases and the J gene end by 0 bases; junction bases not matched to a gene: 2. Looked up from germline, CDR1 is SGHRS and CDR2 is YFSETQ. The CDR3 extends over 15 amino acids. The variable domain in full, completed from reference TRBV5-1 and TRBJ1-2, reads KAGVTQTPRYLIKTRGQQVTLSCSPISGHRSVSWYQQTPGQGLQFLFEYFSETQRNKGNFPGRFSGRQFSNSRSEMNVSTLELGDSALYLCASSLGQGPNYGYTFGSGTRLTVV.

The DNA for the CDR3 is TGTGCCACCAGCCGGGGACTAGCGGCCTCGACCTACGAGCAGTACTTC. Its translation is CATSRGLAASTYEQYF. The chain uses TRBV15 and TRBJ2-7; TRBD2 matches at 11 bases. V shed 5 bases, J shed 2 bases, and the junction held 8 bases outside the gene matches. Per germline, CDR1 LNHNV and CDR2 YYDKDF (reference sequence). The CDR3 consists of 16 residues.

The chain employs TRBV19 and TRBJ1-6; a possible D gene is TRBD1 (6 bases). The CDR3 is 16 amino acids. CDR1 is LNHDA and CDR2 is SQIVND in the germline V gene (reference sequence). V shed 3 bases and J shed 6 bases, with 15 bases lying between them. The DNA for the CDR3 is TGTGCCAGTAGTATCCCAACAGGGAACGGTAATTCACCCCTCCACTTT. Translation gives CASSIPTGNGNSPLHF.